Below, 12 T cell receptor beta chains from the same sample are listed, as sequenced in a study of blood T cell repertoires in COVID-19. Using immunoSEQ multiplex PCR, the repertoire was profiled, and TCRdb retains in-frame clones only, with some absent. This table holds approximately 300,000 clones, around 90% found once. The sample consisted of PBMCs or T cells enriched from blood (not recorded which). These receptors were collected from a man aged 55 to 70 who had recovered from COVID-19.

V gene TRBV28 combines with J gene TRBJ2-7; weak D call: TRBD1 (5 bases). The CDR3 runs 16 residues. Trimming shortened V by 6 bases and J by 0 bases, and 18 bases separated the two germline ends. Germline V gene lookup returns CDR1 MDHEN and CDR2 SYDVKM. The DNA of the CDR3 is TGTGCCAGCAGGACCCAACAAGGGGAAATCTCCTACGAGCAGTACTTC. Encoded protein: CASRTQQGEISYEQYF.

This clone appeared a single time. The chain combines TRBV24-1 with TRBJ2-3; tentative D call: TRBD2 (5 bases). The CDR3 is 15 residues long. V was trimmed by 1 base and J by 0 bases, leaving 7 bases between them. Germline V gene data show CDR1 as KGHDR and CDR2 as SFDVKD. The CDR3 DNA follows: TGTGCCACCAGTGATTTCGGAGGTAGCACAGATACGCAGTATTTT. Encoded protein: CATSDFGGSTDTQYF.

The chain joins TRBV6-1 to TRBJ2-1; D perhaps matches TRBD2 (5 bases). The germline gives CDR1 MNHNS, CDR2 SASEGT. The germline V and J ends were trimmed by 3 bases and 8 bases, with 17 bases remaining between them. The CDR3 loop spans 15 amino acids. CDR3 nucleotide sequence: TGTGCCAGCAGTGACGTAAAGAGAGGGTCCCATGAGCAGTTCTTC. It codes for CASSDVKRGSHEQFF.

The chain recombines TRBV6-5 with TRBJ2-1; 8 nucleotides match TRBD1. Germline lookup yields CDR1 MNHEY and CDR2 SVGAGI. CDR3 length equals 14 residues. V was clipped by 7 bases and J by 3 bases; unmatched bases: 5. CDR3 protein: CASTPGQVYNEQFF. The DNA of the CDR3 is TGTGCCAGCACCCCGGGACAGGTCTACAATGAGCAGTTCTTC.

The chain couples TRBV5-1 to TRBJ2-7; TRBD2 aligns across 10 bases. Germline V gene sequence: CDR1 SGHRS, CDR2 YFSETQ. The CDR3 contains 14 residues. J was trimmed by 7 bases and V by 2 bases; bases with no gene match: 6. The CDR3 DNA is TGCGCCAGCAGCTTTCCTAGCGGGGGTGATGAGCAGTACTTC. Its translation is CASSFPSGGDEQYF.

V gene TRBV2 combines with J gene TRBJ2-1; 12 positions match TRBD2. CDR1 and CDR2 from the germline V gene are SNHLY and FYNNEI. The CDR3 totals 19 residues. V lost 0 bases, J lost 0 bases, and 6 bases stayed unmatched. The CDR3 nucleotides read TGTGCCAGCAGTGAAGCGCTGTGGACTAGCGGGAACTCCTACAATGAGCAGTTCTTC. The encoded protein is CASSEALWTSGNSYNEQFF.

The V gene is TRBV10-3, the J gene TRBJ1-1; 8 nucleotides match TRBD1. This CDR3 is built from 16 residues. The J segment lost 0 bases and the V segment lost 3 bases, leaving 6 bases of the junction unmatched. The germline V gene encodes CDR1 ENHRY and CDR2 SYGVKD. CDR3 in amino acids: CAISDGQGGVNTEAFF. The DNA for the CDR3 is TGTGCCATCAGTGATGGACAGGGAGGGGTGAACACTGAAGCTTTCTTT.

The chain recombines TRBV28 with TRBJ2-3; 9 bases map to TRBD2. The CDR3 spans 17 residues. The V and J ends lost 5 bases and 3 bases, in that order; junction bases with no gene match: 12. Germline V CDR1 and CDR2: MDHEN, SYDVKM. The DNA of the CDR3 is TGTGCCAGCAGTCCCCCCTGGCGGGAGGGCCCTACAGATACGCAGTATTTT. This sequence encodes CASSPPWREGPTDTQYF.

On this clone: This CDR3 is also generated by other DNA sequences in the sample. V gene TRBV19 combines with J gene TRBJ1-1, with 10 bases matching TRBD1. CDR1 is LNHDA and CDR2 is SQIVND in the germline V gene (reference sequence). V shed 9 bases and J 1 base; nucleotides not matched to a gene: 2. The CDR3 extends over 13 amino acids. The CDR3 bases are TGTGCCAGCAGGGACAGGGGGAACACTGAAGCTTTCTTT. It codes for CASRDRGNTEAFF.

DNA for the CDR3: TGCGCCAGCAGACAGGGGGCGAGTGGCGAGCAGTACTTC. Translation: CASRQGASGEQYF. V is TRBV10-1 and J is TRBJ2-7; 9 positions agree with TRBD1. V shed 6 bases, J shed 6 bases, and the junction held 6 bases outside the gene matches. CDR3 length equals 13 residues. CDR1 and CDR2 from the germline V gene are WNHNN and SYGVQD (reference sequence).

V usage is TRBV11-2 and J usage is TRBJ2-3, with D unclear. CDR1 and CDR2 (germline): SGHAT, FQNNGV. The CDR3 runs 13 residues. Trimming cost V 0 bases and J 4 bases, with 5 bases left between them. The CDR3 region has the DNA TGTGCCAGCAGCTTAGACTTATCAGATACGCAGTATTTT. It is translated as CASSLDLSDTQYF. Supplemented by reference TRBV11-2 and TRBJ2-3, the full variable domain reads EAGVAQSPRYKIIEKRQSVAFWCNPISGHATLYWYQQILGQGPKLLIQFQNNGVVDDSQLPKDRFSAERLKGVDSTLKIQPAKLEDSAVYLCASSLDLSDTQYFGPGTRLTVL.

The V call is TRBV29-1, the J call TRBJ2-7; a weak D match, TRBD1 (6 bases). CDR1 and CDR2 (germline): SQVTM, ANQGSEA. This CDR3 is built from 11 residues. Deletions cut 4 bases from V and 5 bases from J, with 9 bases between. The CDR3 region is CSVVWGHEQYF. CDR3 bases: TGCAGCGTTGTGTGGGGGCACGAGCAGTACTTC.